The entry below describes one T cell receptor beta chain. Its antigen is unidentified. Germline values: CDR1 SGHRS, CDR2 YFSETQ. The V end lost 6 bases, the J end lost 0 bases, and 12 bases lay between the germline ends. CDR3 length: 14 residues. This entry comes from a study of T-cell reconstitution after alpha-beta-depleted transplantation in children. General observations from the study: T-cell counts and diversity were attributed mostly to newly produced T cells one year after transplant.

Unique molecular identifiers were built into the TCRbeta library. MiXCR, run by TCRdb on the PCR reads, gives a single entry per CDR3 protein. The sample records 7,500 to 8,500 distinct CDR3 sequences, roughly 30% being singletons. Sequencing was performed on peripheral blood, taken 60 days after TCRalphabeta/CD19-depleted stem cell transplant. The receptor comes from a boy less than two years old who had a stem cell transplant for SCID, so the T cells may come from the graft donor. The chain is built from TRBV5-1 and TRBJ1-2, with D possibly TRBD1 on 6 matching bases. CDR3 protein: CASTRGDTNYGYTF. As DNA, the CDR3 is TGCGCCAGCACCCGTGGGGACACTAACTATGGCTACACCTTC. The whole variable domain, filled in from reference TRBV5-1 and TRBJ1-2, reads KAGVTQTPRYLIKTRGQQVTLSCSPISGHRSVSWYQQTPGQGLQFLFEYFSETQRNKGNFPGRFSGRQFSNSRSEMNVSTLELGDSALYLCASTRGDTNYGYTFGSGTRLTVV.